This T cell receptor (beta chain) was captured in a study of cytotoxic CD8 clonotypes in ibrutinib-treated CLL. Study at large: Response specimens were obtained following a median treatment duration of roughly 11 months, with a range of 6 to 36. Study-level results: While tracking circulating CD8+ T-cell counts, baseline clonality exceeded that of age-matched healthy donors. Shared public clonotypes were rare, and on treatment they either got smaller or stayed the same. Clonality went up at ibrutinib response and then declined back toward baseline at progression.

This clone showed up just once. Its antigen is currently unknown. Clones were sequenced by immunoSEQ multiplex PCR, and TCRdb holds only the in-frame ones, with some missing. In the table there are over 120,000 clones, around three quarters of which are singletons. This sequence was found in a human donor with chronic lymphocytic leukemia. This material consisted of PBMCs, taken after 12 months of ibrutinib treatment.

CDR3 coding DNA: TGCGCCAGCAGCTTGGGGACAGGGACTAGCGGGAGCACAGATACGCAGTATTTT. It yields the protein CASSLGTGTSGSTDTQYF. The V call is TRBV5-1, the J call TRBJ2-3; the match to TRBD2 covers 12 bases. There are 18 residues in the CDR3. The ends lost 0 bases at V and 0 bases at J; junction bases unmatched: 5. Germline values: CDR1 SGHRS, CDR2 YFSETQ.